This T cell receptor (beta chain) was identified in a study of T cell responses to AZD1222 COVID-19 vaccine. The study, taken as a whole, reports: With dominance at 160-218 and 743-854, vaccine-associated CD4 TCRs spanned spike. Sampled repertoires all dated from after the peak T cell response. Close to half of all spike-specific TCRs reportedly target regions of the variants that are unmutated.

Using immunoSEQ multiplex PCR, the repertoire was profiled, and TCRdb retains in-frame clones only, with some absent. The repertoire holds approximately 110,000 clones, with around 83% as singletons. Trimming removed 1 base at V and 7 bases at J, with 8 bases between. The CDR3 is made up of 13 amino acids. Per the germline V gene, CDR1 is SGHTA and CDR2 is FQGTGA. About this clone itself: The target antigen is unknown.

The chain combines TRBV7-3 with TRBJ1-5; possibly TRBD1 for D (5 bases). Sequenced here: peripheral blood, sampled 28 days after the second AZD1222 dose. The sequence was obtained from an adult who received the AZD1222 COVID-19 vaccine. The DNA for the CDR3 is TGTGCCAGCAGCTTAATGGAGGGGCAGCCCCAGCATTTT. Protein: CASSLMEGQPQHF.